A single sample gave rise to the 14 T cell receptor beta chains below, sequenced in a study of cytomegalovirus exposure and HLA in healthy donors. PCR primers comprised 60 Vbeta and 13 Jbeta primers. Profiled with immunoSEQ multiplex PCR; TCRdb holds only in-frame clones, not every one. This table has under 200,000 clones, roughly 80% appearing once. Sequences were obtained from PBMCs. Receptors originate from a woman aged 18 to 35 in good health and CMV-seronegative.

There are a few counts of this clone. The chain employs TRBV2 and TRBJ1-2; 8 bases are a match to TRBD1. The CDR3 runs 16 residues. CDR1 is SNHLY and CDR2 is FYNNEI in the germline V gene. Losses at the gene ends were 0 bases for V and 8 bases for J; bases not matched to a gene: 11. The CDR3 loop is CASSEAETGAGIGYTF. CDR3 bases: TGTGCCAGCAGTGAAGCAGAGACAGGGGCGGGGATAGGCTACACCTTC.

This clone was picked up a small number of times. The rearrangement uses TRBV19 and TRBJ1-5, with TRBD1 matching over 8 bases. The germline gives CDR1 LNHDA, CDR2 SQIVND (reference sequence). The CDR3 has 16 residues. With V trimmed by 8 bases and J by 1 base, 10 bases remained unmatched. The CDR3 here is CASADRGLMSNQPQHF. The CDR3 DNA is TGTGCCAGTGCCGACAGGGGCCTGATGAGCAATCAGCCCCAGCATTTT.

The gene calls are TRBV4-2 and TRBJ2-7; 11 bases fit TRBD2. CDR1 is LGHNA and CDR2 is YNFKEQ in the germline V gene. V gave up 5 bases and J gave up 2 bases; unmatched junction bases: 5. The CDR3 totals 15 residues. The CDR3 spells CASSTSGRDPYEQYF. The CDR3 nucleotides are TGTGCCAGCAGCACTAGCGGGAGAGACCCCTACGAGCAGTACTTC.

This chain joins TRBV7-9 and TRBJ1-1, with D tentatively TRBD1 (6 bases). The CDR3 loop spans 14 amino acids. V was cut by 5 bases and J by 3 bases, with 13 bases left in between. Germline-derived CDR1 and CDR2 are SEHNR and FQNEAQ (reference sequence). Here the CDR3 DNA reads TGTGCCAGCAGCCAAGCCTACAGGGACACTGAAGCTTTCTTT. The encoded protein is CASSQAYRDTEAFF.

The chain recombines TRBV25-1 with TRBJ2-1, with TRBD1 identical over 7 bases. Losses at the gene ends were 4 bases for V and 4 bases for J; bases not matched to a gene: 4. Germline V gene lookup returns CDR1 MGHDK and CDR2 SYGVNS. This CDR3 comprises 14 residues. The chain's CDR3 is CASSAGTDYNEQFF. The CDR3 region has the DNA TGTGCCAGCAGTGCCGGGACAGATTACAATGAGCAGTTCTTC.

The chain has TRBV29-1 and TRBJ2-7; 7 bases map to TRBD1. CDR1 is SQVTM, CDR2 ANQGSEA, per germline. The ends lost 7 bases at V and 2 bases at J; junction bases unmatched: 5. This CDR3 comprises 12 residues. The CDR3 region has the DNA TGCAGCGCCCAAGGGACAGCCTACGAGCAGTACTTC. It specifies CSAQGTAYEQYF.

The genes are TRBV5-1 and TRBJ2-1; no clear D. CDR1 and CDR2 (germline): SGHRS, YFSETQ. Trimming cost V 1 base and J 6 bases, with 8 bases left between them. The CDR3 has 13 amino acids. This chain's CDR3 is CASSLQPSNEQFF. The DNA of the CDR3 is TGCGCCAGCAGCTTGCAGCCTAGCAATGAGCAGTTCTTC.

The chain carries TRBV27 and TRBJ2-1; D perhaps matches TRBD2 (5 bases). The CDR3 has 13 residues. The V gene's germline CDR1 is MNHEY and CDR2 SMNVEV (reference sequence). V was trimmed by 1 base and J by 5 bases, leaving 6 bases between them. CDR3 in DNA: TGTGCCAGCAGTTTATTCGGGAACAATGAGCAGTTCTTC. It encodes CASSLFGNNEQFF.

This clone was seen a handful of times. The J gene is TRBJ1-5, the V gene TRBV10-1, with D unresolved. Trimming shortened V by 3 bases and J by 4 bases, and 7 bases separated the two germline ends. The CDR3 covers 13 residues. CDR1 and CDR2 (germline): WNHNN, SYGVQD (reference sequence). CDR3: CASSEADNQPQHF. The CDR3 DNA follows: TGCGCCAGCAGTGAAGCGGATAATCAGCCCCAGCATTTT.

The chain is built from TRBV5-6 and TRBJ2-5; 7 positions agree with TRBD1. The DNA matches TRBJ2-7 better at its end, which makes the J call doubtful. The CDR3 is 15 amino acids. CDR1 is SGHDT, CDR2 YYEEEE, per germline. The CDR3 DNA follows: TGTGCCAGCAGCTTTTGGGACAGAAAAACCTACGAGCAGTACTTC. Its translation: CASSFWDRKTYEQYF.

The CDR3 DNA follows: TGTGCCAGCAGCTTAGTACAACCGCAAGAGACCCAGTACTTC. Protein product: CASSLVQPQETQYF. The rearrangement links TRBV7-9 to TRBJ2-5; no reliable D call. Germline CDR1 SEHNR, CDR2 FQNEAQ (reference sequence). This CDR3 has 14 amino acids. V was cut by 1 base and J by 2 bases, with 8 bases left in between.

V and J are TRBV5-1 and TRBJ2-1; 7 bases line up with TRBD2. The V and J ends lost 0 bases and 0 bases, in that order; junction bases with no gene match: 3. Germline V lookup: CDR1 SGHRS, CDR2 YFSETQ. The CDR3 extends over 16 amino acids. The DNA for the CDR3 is TGCGCCAGCAGCTTGGTTGCGGGAGACTCCTACAATGAGCAGTTCTTC. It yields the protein CASSLVAGDSYNEQFF.

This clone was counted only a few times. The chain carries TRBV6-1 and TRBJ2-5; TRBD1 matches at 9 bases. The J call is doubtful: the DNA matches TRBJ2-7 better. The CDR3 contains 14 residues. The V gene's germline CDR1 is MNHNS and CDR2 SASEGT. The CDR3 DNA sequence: TGTGCCAGCAGTTGGGACAGGGCCACCTACGAGCAGTACTTC. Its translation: CASSWDRATYEQYF.

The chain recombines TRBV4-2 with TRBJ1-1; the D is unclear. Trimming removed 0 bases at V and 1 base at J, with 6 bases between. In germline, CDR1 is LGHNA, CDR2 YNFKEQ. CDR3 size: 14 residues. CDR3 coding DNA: TGTGCCAGCAGCCAAGACAGCGGGAACACTGAAGCTTTCTTT. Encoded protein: CASSQDSGNTEAFF.